Below are 26 T cell receptor beta chains sequenced from a single sample in a study of T cell responses to AZD1222 COVID-19 vaccine. The method was immunoSEQ multiplex PCR; TCRdb's version includes in-frame clones alone and lacks a portion of them. The data show 150,000 to 180,000 clones, just over 90% seen once. The input for sequencing was peripheral blood, taken on day 0 of AZD1222 vaccination. These receptors came from an adult in good health.

The rearrangement links TRBV6-5 to TRBJ2-3; a possible D gene is TRBD2 (5 bases). The CDR3 runs 14 residues. The germline V gene has CDR1 MNHEY and CDR2 SVGAGI. V gave up 7 bases and J gave up 2 bases, with 13 bases separating them. The CDR3 reads CASTRTLNTDTQYF. The CDR3 DNA reads TGTGCCAGCACGAGGACTTTAAACACAGATACGCAGTATTTT.

This clone appeared once. V gene TRBV24-1 combines with J gene TRBJ2-2, with 7 positions matching TRBD2. CDR1 KGHDR and CDR2 SFDVKD come from the germline V gene. This CDR3 is built from 16 residues. The V segment lost 0 bases and the J segment 7 bases; nucleotides outside the gene matches: 7. CDR3 residues: CATSDLGREHGGELFF. The CDR3 DNA reads TGTGCCACCAGTGATTTGGGGCGGGAGCACGGCGGGGAGCTGTTTTTT.

The V and J genes are TRBV2 and TRBJ2-6; no firm D call. From germline, CDR1 is SNHLY and CDR2 FYNNEI. The CDR3 extends over 15 amino acids. Trimming left V 6 bases short and J 1 base short, with 10 bases between. This CDR3 reads CASRDKISGANVLTF. The CDR3 nucleotides read TGTGCCAGCAGAGATAAAATTTCTGGGGCCAACGTCCTGACTTTC.

This rearrangement joins TRBV5-4 to TRBJ1-6, with 8 bases lining up with TRBD1. The V gene's germline CDR1 is SGHNT and CDR2 YYREEE (reference sequence). Losses at the gene ends were 4 bases for V and 14 bases for J; bases not matched to a gene: 11. This CDR3 comprises 14 residues. CDR3 protein: CASSTRTGRGSLHF. The CDR3, as DNA: TGTGCCAGCAGCACTAGGACAGGGCGGGGGTCCCTCCACTTT.

The chain couples TRBV19 to TRBJ1-1; D possibly corresponds to TRBD1 (5 bases). This CDR3 is 13 amino acids long. V was trimmed by 3 bases and J by 3 bases, leaving 8 bases between them. Germline CDR1 and CDR2: LNHDA and SQIVND (reference sequence). CDR3 in amino acids: CASSIRGDTEAFF. The CDR3 bases are TGTGCCAGTAGTATTCGGGGCGACACTGAAGCTTTCTTT.

V and J are TRBV7-9 and TRBJ2-7; 13 positions match TRBD2. Germline assignment: CDR1 SEHNR and CDR2 FQNEAQ (reference sequence). The ends lost 7 bases at V and 1 base at J; junction bases unmatched: 10. CDR3 length equals 17 residues. In DNA form, the CDR3 reads TGTGCCAGCAACGCTAATCCGGGACTAGCGGGATCCTACGAGCAGTACTTC. Encoded protein: CASNANPGLAGSYEQYF.

V gene TRBV7-9 combines with J gene TRBJ2-2; D may match TRBD1 or TRBD2 (5 bases each). Germline V gene sequence: CDR1 SEHNR, CDR2 FQNEAQ (reference sequence). Trimming removed 2 bases from V and 5 bases from J, with 12 bases in between. This CDR3 contains 15 residues. CDR3 nucleotides: TGTGCCAGCAGCTTACAAGGGACGGTGACCGGGGAGCTGTTTTTT. Its translation: CASSLQGTVTGELFF.

V gene TRBV5-6 combines with J gene TRBJ2-2; D ambiguous. This CDR3 has 13 residues. Trimming took off 7 bases at V and 6 bases at J, with 13 bases between the two ends. Germline assignment: CDR1 SGHDT and CDR2 YYEEEE. The CDR3 nucleotides are TGTGCCAGCTCCTTTCGGTATCCCGGGGAGCTGTTTTTT. Translated: CASSFRYPGELFF. The entire variable domain, with the rest obtained from reference TRBV5-6 and TRBJ2-2, is as follows: DAGVTQSPTHLIKTRGQQVTLRCSPKSGHDTVSWYQQALGQGPQFIFQYYEEEERQRGNFPDRFSGHQFPNYSSELNVNALLLGDSALYLCASSFRYPGELFFGEGSRLTVL.

The V call is TRBV19, the J call TRBJ2-1; 8 nucleotides match TRBD2. Per germline, CDR1 LNHDA and CDR2 SQIVND (reference sequence). V shed 6 bases and J 5 bases; nucleotides not matched to a gene: 21. The CDR3 totals 19 residues. CDR3 in DNA: TGTGCCAGTAGCAACCCTGCGGGACTAGAATTTTTAACGAACAATGAGCAGTTCTTC. Translation: CASSNPAGLEFLTNNEQFF.

This rearrangement joins TRBV6-6 to TRBJ2-7, with D uncertain. The CDR3 spans 12 residues. Germline-derived CDR1 and CDR2 are MNHNY and SVGAGI (reference sequence). V lost 6 bases and J 4 bases, leaving 10 bases between the germline ends. The CDR3 loop is CASRHGLYEQYF. Written as DNA, the CDR3 is TGTGCCAGCAGGCACGGATTATACGAGCAGTACTTC.

This clone was seen a few times. The genes are TRBV15 and TRBJ1-5, with D possibly TRBD1 on 6 matching bases. Germline lookup yields CDR1 LNHNV and CDR2 YYDKDF (reference sequence). Trimming pared 8 bases from V and 1 base from J, leaving 12 bases between. CDR3 length: 14 amino acids. CDR3 region: CATLKQGSNQPQHF. CDR3 coding DNA: TGTGCCACCCTTAAACAGGGAAGCAATCAGCCCCAGCATTTT.

The CDR3 DNA sequence: TGTGCCAGCAGCACTAGCGGGAGCTACAATGAGCAGTTCTTC. It codes for CASSTSGSYNEQFF. This chain connects TRBV7-2 to TRBJ2-1, with TRBD2 matching 11 bases. The ends lost 5 bases at V and 3 bases at J; junction bases unmatched: 0. Germline V lookup: CDR1 SGHTA, CDR2 FQGNSA. This CDR3 has 14 residues.

This chain links TRBV12-3 or TRBV12-4 with TRBJ2-7; 7 bases match TRBD2. The CDR3 spans 11 residues. V lost 8 bases to trimming and J lost 6 bases; unmatched junction nucleotides: 4. The chain's CDR3 is CASGGVGEQYF. The CDR3 DNA sequence: TGTGCCAGCGGGGGGGTGGGCGAGCAGTACTTC.

The CDR3 DNA sequence: TGTGCCAGCAGCTTTTACAACAATCAGCCCCAGCATTTT. It translates to CASSFYNNQPQHF. V gene TRBV7-2 combines with J gene TRBJ1-5; D is unresolved. The CDR3 sequence is 13 residues long. CDR1 is SGHTA, CDR2 FQGNSA, per germline. Trimming stripped 3 bases from V and 3 bases from J, with 6 bases between.

The chain couples TRBV6-1 to TRBJ1-4; TRBD1 aligns across 7 bases. Germline trimming cut 3 bases from V and 7 bases from J; bases unmatched to any gene: 5. Germline CDR1 and CDR2: MNHNS and SASEGT. CDR3 length: 14 residues. CDR3: CASSETGTPEKLFF. The CDR3 nucleotides read TGTGCCAGCAGTGAGACAGGGACTCCTGAAAAACTGTTTTTT.

The chain is built from TRBV14 and TRBJ1-2; a possible D gene is TRBD1 (5 bases). Deletions cut 0 bases from V and 3 bases from J, with 8 bases between. The germline V gene encodes CDR1 SGHDN and CDR2 FVKESK. This CDR3 has 14 amino acids. The chain's CDR3 is CASSQDRGDYGYTF. Written as DNA, the CDR3 is TGTGCCAGCAGCCAAGATAGAGGGGACTATGGCTACACCTTC.

This chain links TRBV5-6 with TRBJ2-7; 9 nucleotides agree with TRBD1. Germline V CDR1 and CDR2: SGHDT, YYEEEE. With V trimmed by 3 bases and J by 0 bases, 7 bases remained unmatched. The CDR3 has 16 amino acids. The CDR3 here is CASSSTGQGSSYEQYF. The CDR3 DNA follows: TGTGCCAGCAGCTCCACGGGACAGGGAAGCTCCTACGAGCAGTACTTC.

The rearrangement uses TRBV19 and TRBJ2-3; a weak D match, TRBD1 (5 bases). Germline CDR1 LNHDA, CDR2 SQIVND (reference sequence). V was trimmed by 4 bases and J by 5 bases, leaving 16 bases between them. The CDR3 spans 15 residues. The CDR3 DNA is TGTGCCAGTAGTACCCTCAGGGCAGACGGAGATACGCAGTATTTT. Protein product: CASSTLRADGDTQYF.

The chain carries TRBV10-3 and TRBJ1-5; no reliable D call. This CDR3 spans 13 amino acids. In germline, CDR1 is ENHRY, CDR2 SYGVKD. With 2 bases removed from V and 6 bases from J, the gap between germline ends came to 8 bases. CDR3 DNA: TGTGCCATCAGTGAGGGGCGGGGTCAGCCCCAGCATTTT. Its translation: CAISEGRGQPQHF.

The chain has TRBV19 and TRBJ1-5; tentative D call: TRBD1 (5 bases). The CDR3 is made up of 14 amino acids. The germline CDR1 and CDR2 sequences are LNHDA and SQIVND (reference sequence). The V and J ends lost 6 bases and 7 bases respectively, with 16 bases between them. The CDR3 here is CASRRDTGNQPQHF. The DNA for the CDR3 is TGTGCCAGTAGGAGGGATACAGGAAACCAGCCCCAGCATTTT. The full variable domain, rest sourced from reference TRBV19 and TRBJ1-5, is DGGITQSPKYLFRKEGQNVTLSCEQNLNHDAMYWYRQDPGQGLRLIYYSQIVNDFQKGDIAEGYSVSREKKESFPLTVTSAQKNPTAFYLCASRRDTGNQPQHFGDGTRLSIL.

The chain joins TRBV19 to TRBJ2-3; 7 bases map to TRBD1. The CDR3 length is 13 residues. Germline assignment: CDR1 LNHDA and CDR2 SQIVND (reference sequence). V was pared by 4 bases and J by 5 bases, with 3 bases of the junction left unmatched. The CDR3: CASSKTGLDTQYF. As DNA, the CDR3 is TGTGCCAGTAGTAAGACAGGGTTAGATACGCAGTATTTT.

V usage is TRBV28 and J usage is TRBJ2-2; no definite D call. Germline assignment: CDR1 MDHEN and CDR2 SYDVKM. V was cut by 5 bases and J by 2 bases, with 12 bases left in between. The CDR3 spans 15 residues. The CDR3 is CASSPSRRNTGELFF. The CDR3 DNA is TGTGCCAGCAGTCCAAGCAGGAGAAACACCGGGGAGCTGTTTTTT.

This sequence joins TRBV5-6 and TRBJ1-4; perhaps TRBD1 as D (5 bases). The CDR3 is made up of 14 amino acids. The germline V gene has CDR1 SGHDT and CDR2 YYEEEE. V lost 7 bases and J lost 8, with 18 bases in between. CDR3 in amino acids: CASLGGVGEEKLFF. The CDR3 nucleotides are TGTGCCAGCCTGGGAGGGGTAGGGGAGGAAAAACTGTTTTTT. The variable domain in full, with the rest retrieved from reference TRBV5-6 and TRBJ1-4, is DAGVTQSPTHLIKTRGQQVTLRCSPKSGHDTVSWYQQALGQGPQFIFQYYEEEERQRGNFPDRFSGHQFPNYSSELNVNALLLGDSALYLCASLGGVGEEKLFFGSGTQLSVL.

The rearrangement joins TRBV12-3 or TRBV12-4 to TRBJ2-7; D gene uncertain. V lost 6 bases and J 0 bases, leaving 3 bases between the germline ends. This CDR3 is built from 11 residues. The CDR3 region has the DNA TGTGCCAGCAGCCCCTCCTACGAGCAGTACTTC. Protein: CASSPSYEQYF.

The V gene is TRBV6-5, the J gene TRBJ1-1; the D is unclear. CDR1 MNHEY and CDR2 SVGAGI come from the germline V gene. The CDR3 has 15 residues. The ends were cut back, 5 bases at V and 1 base at J, with 14 bases in the middle. CDR3 protein: CASSRDRPTNTEAFF. The CDR3 region has the DNA TGTGCCAGCAGTCGGGATCGGCCCACGAACACTGAAGCTTTCTTT.

The V and J genes are TRBV6-4 and TRBJ1-5; D is uncertain. CDR1 and CDR2 (germline): MRHNA, SNTAGT. Deletions cut 2 bases from V and 0 bases from J, with 2 bases between. This CDR3 contains 13 residues. The CDR3 bases are TGTGCCAGCAGTGACAGTAGCAATCAGCCCCAGCATTTT. Its protein product is CASSDSSNQPQHF.